This paragraph covers one TCR beta chain sequence. The data are from a study of blood T cell repertoires in COVID-19. In the study overall: The study drew acute and convalescent COVID-19 samples from the United States, Italy and Spain.

V lost 5 bases and J lost 2; bases outside the gene matches: 5. Looked up from germline, CDR1 is MRHNA and CDR2 is SNTAGT. The CDR3 has 15 amino acids. Individuals drawn from about 26 US areas were roughly 18 to 89 years old. Recovery meant two consecutive negative NP/OP PCR tests, professional clearance, or resolved symptoms. The table came from immunoSEQ multiplex PCR; TCRdb's copy has only in-frame clones and leaves some out. This table has some 200,000 clones, around four fifths appearing once. The V call is TRBV6-4, the J call TRBJ2-3, with TRBD2 matching 9 bases. The receptor's source is a woman aged 45-59 years who had recovered from COVID-19. The sample was PBMCs or T cells enriched from blood (not recorded which). The CDR3 reads CASSRLAVITDTQYF. CDR3 nucleotides: TGTGCCAGCAGTAGACTAGCGGTTATCACAGATACGCAGTATTTT.